Detailed here is one TCR beta chain. Its antigen is not identified. Per the germline V gene, CDR1 is LNHDA and CDR2 is SQIVND (reference sequence). The CDR3 covers 15 residues. Trimming left V 8 bases short and J 2 bases short, with 16 bases between. The record originates from a study of T cell repertoires in cytomegalovirus infection. Study-level background: Indicated by public TCR beta signatures were CMV infection and matching HLA type.

TCRdb re-called the reads with MiXCR, one entry per CDR3 protein. The table has over 300,000 distinct CDR3 sequences, over 7.5% seen once. Findings of the study overall: Across the ex vivo response, the dominant clonotypes were HLA-C-restricted CMV-specific TCR beta clonotypes. Summed public TCR beta family frequency identified CMV carriers bearing the relevant HLA.

The TCR sequence derives from a human donor in good health (CMV status not recorded). Some clones in this sample may be carry-over from other donors' samples. J is TRBJ2-1 and V is TRBV19; a possible D gene is TRBD2 (6 bases). Sequencing used PBMCs. Here the CDR3 reads CASRPGEGTYNEQFF. The DNA for the CDR3 is TGTGCCAGTCGGCCGGGAGAGGGGACCTACAATGAGCAGTTCTTC. The full variable domain, completed using reference TRBV19 and TRBJ2-1, is DGGITQSPKYLFRKEGQNVTLSCEQNLNHDAMYWYRQDPGQGLRLIYYSQIVNDFQKGDIAEGYSVSREKKESFPLTVTSAQKNPTAFYLCASRPGEGTYNEQFFGPGTRLTVL.